A selection of T cell receptor beta chains follows, all from one sample in a study of blood T cell repertoires in COVID-19. Using immunoSEQ multiplex PCR, the repertoire was profiled, and TCRdb retains in-frame clones only, with some absent. Of over 200,000 clones listed, about 70% are singletons. Sequencing used peripheral blood. The receptors derive from a woman of 80 years or more with acute or convalescent COVID-19. The CDR3 runs from the conserved cysteine through the conserved F or W. The size entry is marked missing in some rows and otherwise reads once, few, many or a size class.

size | J | V | CDR3
. | TRBJ1-5 | TRBV6-1 | CASSEGDRPWNQPQHF
. | TRBJ2-1 | TRBV19 | CASSIGRADEQFF
. | TRBJ1-1 | TRBV2 | CASSYDRGVNTEAFF
. | TRBJ2-1 | TRBV18 | CASSLSRDSSYNEQFF
. | TRBJ2-1 | TRBV2 | CASTGTSGRNEQFF
once | TRBJ2-7 | TRBV9 | CASSAEHRGPYEQYF
. | TRBJ2-6 | TRBV6-1 | CASSGQGATGANVLTF
. | TRBJ1-1 | TRBV10-3 | CAIRAPTEGTEAFF
once | TRBJ2-7 | TRBV6-2/TRBV6-3 | CASSYFRGVTYEQYF
. | TRBJ1-1 | TRBV28 | CASSTQRNKAFF
. | TRBJ2-1 | TRBV3-1/TRBV3-2 | CASSWTSGEQFF
. | TRBJ1-6 | TRBV6-1 | CASSEVSGGGFSYNSPLHF
. | TRBJ2-5 | TRBV6-2/TRBV6-3 | CASSYPAQGVRETQYF
. | TRBJ2-5 | TRBV3-1/TRBV3-2 | CASSQDRSSGMVETQYF
. | TRBJ2-1 | TRBV2 | CASSEAANEQFF
. | TRBJ1-5 | TRBV7-2 | CASSLAIRDQPQHF
. | TRBJ2-2 | TRBV5-4 | CASSLGGVNTGELFF
once | TRBJ2-7 | TRBV2 | CASSETLGSRGEQYF
. | TRBJ2-3 | TRBV19 | CASSQGAGVADTQYF
few | TRBJ2-7 | TRBV29-1 | CSVEVGGRGKQYF
. | TRBJ1-6 | TRBV6-5 | CASIEARSYNSPLHF
. | TRBJ1-3 | TRBV6-6 | CAIKIGRAGNTIYF
. | TRBJ2-7 | TRBV7-2 | CASSLGAQGPYEQYF
few | TRBJ2-1 | TRBV5-1 | CASSPPLLAGNNEQFF
few | TRBJ2-7 | TRBV5-5 | CASSYQGPTYEQYF
. | TRBJ1-2 | TRBV6-2/TRBV6-3 | CASSYTGTDLYSYTF
. | TRBJ1-3 | TRBV19 | CASRPDRVGNTIYF
. | TRBJ1-6 | TRBV7-9 | CASSRVRNSPLHF
. | TRBJ2-1 | TRBV18 | CASSTIGGLGSGEQFF
. | TRBJ2-3 | TRBV7-9 | CASSSPGLAGVWGTDTQYF
. | TRBJ1-5 | TRBV6-4 | CASSVEGQRSNQPQHF
once | TRBJ1-5 | TRBV19 | CASNSRGNQPQHF
. | TRBJ2-5 | TRBV12-3/TRBV12-4 | CASSFRAEGTQYF
. | TRBJ2-5 | TRBV5-1 | CASSPSTSGWGETQYF
. | TRBJ2-7 | TRBV6-6 | CASSAQNQGSYEQYF
. | TRBJ2-1 | TRBV24-1 | CATSGTSGSSYNEQFF
few | TRBJ2-3 | TRBV19 | CASKSLAGHTDTQYF
. | TRBJ1-3 | TRBV11-2 | CASSRTGAGNTIYF
. | TRBJ2-7 | TRBV5-1 | CASRKGDRQTYEQYF
few | TRBJ1-1 | TRBV30 | CAWAVNTEAFF
once | TRBJ1-3 | TRBV3-1/TRBV3-2 | CASSQQGNTIYF
. | TRBJ2-2 | TRBV13 | CASSLRLYTGELFF
. | TRBJ1-5 | TRBV2 | CASSEQGARNQPQHF
few | TRBJ2-7 | TRBV10-2 | CASSESGTGGEQYF
. | TRBJ1-2 | TRBV29-1 | CSVEQNNYGYTF
. | TRBJ2-5 | TRBV7-2 | CASSYGLAGVGETQYF
. | TRBJ2-3 | TRBV9 | CASSNPGPDRGTDTQYF
. | TRBJ1-4 | TRBV2 | CASRGQPNEKLFF
few | TRBJ1-3 | TRBV2 | CASGGQGPSSGNTIYF
. | TRBJ2-2 | TRBV5-4 | CASSASGGANTGELFF
once | TRBJ1-2 | TRBV25-1 | CASSELGPTYGYTF
. | TRBJ1-5 | TRBV19 | CASSIGSGNQPQHF
. | TRBJ2-2 | TRBV6-2/TRBV6-3 | CASSYSQNTGELFF